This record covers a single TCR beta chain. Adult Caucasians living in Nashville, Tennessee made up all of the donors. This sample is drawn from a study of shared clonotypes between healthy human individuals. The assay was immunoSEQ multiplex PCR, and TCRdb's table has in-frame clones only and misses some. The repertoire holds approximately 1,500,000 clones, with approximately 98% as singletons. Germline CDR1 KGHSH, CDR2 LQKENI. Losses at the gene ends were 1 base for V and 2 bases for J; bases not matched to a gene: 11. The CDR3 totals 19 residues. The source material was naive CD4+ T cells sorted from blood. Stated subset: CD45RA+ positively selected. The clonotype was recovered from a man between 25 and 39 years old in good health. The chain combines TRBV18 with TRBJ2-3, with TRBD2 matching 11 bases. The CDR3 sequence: CASSPLHTSGSLPTDTQYF. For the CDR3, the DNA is TGTGCCAGCTCACCACTTCATACTAGCGGGAGCCTCCCCACAGATACGCAGTATTTT. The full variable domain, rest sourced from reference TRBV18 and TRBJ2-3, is NAGVMQNPRHLVRRRGQEARLRCSPMKGHSHVYWYRQLPEEGLKFMVYLQKENIIDESGMPKERFSAEFPKEGPSILRIQQVVRGDSAAYFCASSPLHTSGSLPTDTQYFGPGTRLTVL.